Sequencing of this T cell receptor (beta chain) was carried out in a study of PD-1 blockade in classical Hodgkin lymphoma. Turning to the study itself: The patients were dosed with nivolumab 3 mg/kg, infused intravenously every 2 weeks.

Points on this clone: The antigen remains unidentified.

The V and J ends lost 5 bases and 0 bases, in that order; junction bases with no gene match: 2. This CDR3 is 15 amino acids long. Germline V gene sequence: CDR1 MNHEY, CDR2 SMNVEV (reference sequence). Relapses following autologous stem cell transplantation were seen in all patients, with brentuximab vedotin exposure varying. Best responses included complete response and partial response; otherwise, the best response was progressive disease. Study-wide results and limits: Healthy donors reportedly exceeded newly diagnosed patients in baseline TCR diversity. Reasons behind the repertoire differences stay unclear, perhaps disease activity or earlier therapy.

Assay: immunoSEQ multiplex PCR; the TCRdb copy retains only in-frame clones and omits some. This sample has about 50,000 clones; around 75% occur once, and the top ten carry about 16%. This rearrangement joins TRBV27 to TRBJ2-7; 12 bases map to TRBD2. The clonotype comes from a human donor with classical Hodgkin lymphoma. The sample here was peripheral blood mononuclear cells (PBMCs), taken before the second cycle of nivolumab. The CDR3 protein is CASSRTSGASYEQYF. CDR3 bases: TGTGCCAGCAGTCGGACTAGCGGGGCCTCCTACGAGCAGTACTTC.